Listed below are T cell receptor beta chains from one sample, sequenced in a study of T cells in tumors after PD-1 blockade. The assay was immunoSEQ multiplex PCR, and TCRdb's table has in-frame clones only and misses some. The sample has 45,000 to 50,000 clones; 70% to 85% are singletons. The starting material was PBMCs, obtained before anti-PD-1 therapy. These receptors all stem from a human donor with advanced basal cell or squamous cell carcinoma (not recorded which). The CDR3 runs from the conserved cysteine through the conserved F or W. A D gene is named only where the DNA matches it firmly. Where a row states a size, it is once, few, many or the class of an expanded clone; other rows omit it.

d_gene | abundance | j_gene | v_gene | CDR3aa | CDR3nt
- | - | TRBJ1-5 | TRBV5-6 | CASRYRGQPNQPQHF | TGTGCCAGCAGGTACCGAGGGCAGCCCAATCAGCCCCAGCATTTT
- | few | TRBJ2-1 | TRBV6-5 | CASSSTGRYFF | TGTGCCAGCAGTTCCACAGGAAGGTATTTCTTC
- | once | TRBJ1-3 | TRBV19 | CASSMRDLRGNTIYF | TGTGCCAGTAGTATGAGGGATCTAAGGGGAAACACCATATATTTT
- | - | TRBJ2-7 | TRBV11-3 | CASSAWTAANYEQYF | TGTGCCAGCAGCGCGTGGACAGCAGCTAATTACGAGCAGTACTTC
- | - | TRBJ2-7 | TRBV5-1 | CASSFSVSGATYEQYF | TGCGCCAGCAGCTTCTCGGTTAGCGGAGCCACCTACGAGCAGTACTTC
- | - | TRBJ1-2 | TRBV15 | CATSRDRAGAGGYTF | TGTGCCACCAGCAGAGATCGTGCGGGGGCTGGGGGCTACACCTTC
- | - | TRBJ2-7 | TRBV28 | CASSLVTPIQGRAYEQYF | TGTGCCAGCAGTTTAGTAACCCCCATCCAGGGACGGGCCTACGAGCAGTACTTC
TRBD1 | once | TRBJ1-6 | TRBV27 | CASSLATGVNSPLHF | TGTGCCAGCAGTTTAGCGACAGGGGTGAATTCACCCCTCCACTTT
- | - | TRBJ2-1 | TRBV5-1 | CASTWDVRNEQFF | TGCGCCAGCACCTGGGACGTGCGGAATGAGCAGTTCTTC
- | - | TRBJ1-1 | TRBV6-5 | CASSSHQVNTEAFF | TGTGCCAGCAGCTCACACCAGGTGAACACTGAAGCTTTCTTT
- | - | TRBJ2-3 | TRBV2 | CASSDQLIGSTDTQYF | TGTGCCAGCAGTGACCAGCTTATAGGTAGCACAGATACGCAGTATTTT
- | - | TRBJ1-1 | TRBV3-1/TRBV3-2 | CASSRQRGNTEAFF | TGTGCCAGCAGCCGACAGAGAGGGAACACTGAAGCTTTCTTT
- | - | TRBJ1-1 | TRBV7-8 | CASSLASPRATEAFF | TGTGCCAGCAGCTTAGCCTCCCCCCGGGCCACTGAAGCTTTCTTT
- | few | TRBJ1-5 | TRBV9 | CASSASTDQPQHF | TGTGCCAGCAGCGCCTCGACAGACCAGCCCCAGCATTTT
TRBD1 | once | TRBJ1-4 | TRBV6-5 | CASSRQGNEKLFF | TGTGCCAGCAGCCGACAGGGGAATGAAAAACTGTTTTTT
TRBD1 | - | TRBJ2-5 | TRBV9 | CASNVEGQGAEETQYF | TGTGCCAGCAACGTAGAGGGGCAGGGGGCGGAAGAGACCCAGTACTTC
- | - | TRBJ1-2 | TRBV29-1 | CSVDGGTRTYGYTF | TGCAGCGTTGACGGTGGGACCCGGACGTATGGCTACACCTTC
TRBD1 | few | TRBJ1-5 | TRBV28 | CASRLVLGGPRNQPQHF | TGTGCCAGCAGGCTAGTTTTAGGGGGCCCGAGGAATCAGCCCCAGCATTTT
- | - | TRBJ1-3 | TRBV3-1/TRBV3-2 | CASSQDLRRGVKAGNTIYF | TGTGCCAGCAGCCAAGATCTCAGGCGGGGGGTTAAAGCTGGAAACACCATATATTTT
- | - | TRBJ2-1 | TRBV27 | CASSNTGVVSSYNEQFF | TGTGCCAGCAGTAATACAGGAGTGGTTAGCTCCTACAATGAGCAGTTCTTC
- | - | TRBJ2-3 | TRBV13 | CATGRQGGNTQYF | TGTGCCACCGGCCGGCAGGGTGGTAATACGCAGTATTTT
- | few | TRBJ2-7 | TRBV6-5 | CASSYSIPNPYEQYF | TGTGCCAGCAGTTACTCGATACCCAACCCCTACGAGCAGTACTTC
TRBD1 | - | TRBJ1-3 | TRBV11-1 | CASGDRGLGNTIYF | TGTGCCAGCGGTGACAGGGGGCTCGGAAACACCATATATTTT
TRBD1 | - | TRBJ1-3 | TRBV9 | CASSVKGGAGNTIYF | TGTGCCAGCAGCGTTAAAGGGGGCGCTGGAAACACCATATATTTT
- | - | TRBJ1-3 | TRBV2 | CASAGFGNTIYF | TGTGCCAGCGCAGGGTTTGGAAACACCATATATTTT
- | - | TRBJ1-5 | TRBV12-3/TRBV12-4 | CASSFDSDQPQHF | TGTGCCAGCAGTTTTGACAGTGATCAGCCCCAGCATTTT
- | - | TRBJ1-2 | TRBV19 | CASSITGVSGYTF | TGTGCCAGTAGTATAACCGGGGTCTCTGGCTACACCTTC
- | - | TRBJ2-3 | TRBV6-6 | CASSTETVTSTDTQYF | TGTGCCAGCAGCACCGAGACGGTGACTAGCACAGATACGCAGTATTTT
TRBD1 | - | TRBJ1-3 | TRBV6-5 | CASRTGGSGNTIYF | TGTGCCAGCAGGACAGGGGGATCGGGAAACACCATATATTTT
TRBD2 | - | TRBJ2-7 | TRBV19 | CASSQTSVYEQYF | TGTGCCAGTAGCCAAACTAGCGTCTACGAGCAGTACTTC
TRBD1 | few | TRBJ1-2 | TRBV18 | CASSPGQDYGYTF | TGTGCCAGCTCACCAGGACAGGACTATGGCTACACCTTC
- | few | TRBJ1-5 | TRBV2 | CASSDLLAVGNQPQHF | TGTGCCAGCAGTGACTTGTTAGCGGTGGGCAATCAGCCCCAGCATTTT
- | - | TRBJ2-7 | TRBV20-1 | CSASSSLDGEQYF | TGCAGTGCTAGTTCTAGCCTAGACGGCGAGCAGTACTTC